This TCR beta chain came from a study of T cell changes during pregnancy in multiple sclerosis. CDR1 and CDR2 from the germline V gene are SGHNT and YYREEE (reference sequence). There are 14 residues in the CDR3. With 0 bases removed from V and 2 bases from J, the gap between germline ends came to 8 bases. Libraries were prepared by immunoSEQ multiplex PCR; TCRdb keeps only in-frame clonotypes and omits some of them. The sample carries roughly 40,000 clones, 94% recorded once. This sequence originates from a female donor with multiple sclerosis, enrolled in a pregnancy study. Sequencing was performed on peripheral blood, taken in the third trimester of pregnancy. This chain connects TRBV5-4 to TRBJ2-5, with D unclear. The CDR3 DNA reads TGTGCCAGCAGCTTGGAGGCGGAACAAGAGACCCAGTACTTC. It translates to CASSLEAEQETQYF.